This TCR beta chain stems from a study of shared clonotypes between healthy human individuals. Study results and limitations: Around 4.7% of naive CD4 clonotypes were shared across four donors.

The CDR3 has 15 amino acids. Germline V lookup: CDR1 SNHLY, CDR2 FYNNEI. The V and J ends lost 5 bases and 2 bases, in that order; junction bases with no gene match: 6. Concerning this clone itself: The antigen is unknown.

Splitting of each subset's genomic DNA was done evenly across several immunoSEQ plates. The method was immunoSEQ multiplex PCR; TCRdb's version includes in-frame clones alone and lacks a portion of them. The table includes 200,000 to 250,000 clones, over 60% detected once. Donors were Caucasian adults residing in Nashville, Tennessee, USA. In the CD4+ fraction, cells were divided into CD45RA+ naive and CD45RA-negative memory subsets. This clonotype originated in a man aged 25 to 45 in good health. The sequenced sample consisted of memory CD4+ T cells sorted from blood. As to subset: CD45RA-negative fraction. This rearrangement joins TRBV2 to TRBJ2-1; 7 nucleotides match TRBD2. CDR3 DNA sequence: TGTGCCAGCAGTAGCGGGAATAGGGCCTACAATGAGCAGTTCTTC. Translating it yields CASSSGNRAYNEQFF.